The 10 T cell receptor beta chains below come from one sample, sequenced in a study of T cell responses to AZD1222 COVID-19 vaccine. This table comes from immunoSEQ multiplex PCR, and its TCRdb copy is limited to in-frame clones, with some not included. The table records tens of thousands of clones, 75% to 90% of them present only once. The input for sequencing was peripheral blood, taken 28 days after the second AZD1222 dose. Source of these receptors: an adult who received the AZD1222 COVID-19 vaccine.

The CDR3 DNA is TGTGCCAGCACTACCGGGACAGCCTATTCACCCCTCCACTTT. As protein: CASTTGTAYSPLHF. The chain recombines TRBV2 with TRBJ1-6; the match to TRBD1 covers 7 bases. Per germline, CDR1 SNHLY and CDR2 FYNNEI. V gave up 7 bases and J gave up 8 bases; unmatched junction bases: 8. The CDR3 spans 14 residues.

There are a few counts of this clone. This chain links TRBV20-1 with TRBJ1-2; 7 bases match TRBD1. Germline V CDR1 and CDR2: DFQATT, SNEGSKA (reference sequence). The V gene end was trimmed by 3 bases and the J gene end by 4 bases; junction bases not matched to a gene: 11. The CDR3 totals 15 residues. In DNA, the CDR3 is TGCAGTGCTAGTTCTCGGGACAGAGGGTCCTATGGCTACACCTTC. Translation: CSASSRDRGSYGYTF.

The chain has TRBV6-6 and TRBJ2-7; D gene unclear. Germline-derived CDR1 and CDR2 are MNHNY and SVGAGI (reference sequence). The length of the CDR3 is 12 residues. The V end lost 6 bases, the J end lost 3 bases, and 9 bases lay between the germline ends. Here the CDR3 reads CASSDFRYEQYF. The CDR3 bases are TGTGCCAGCAGCGACTTCCGCTACGAGCAGTACTTC.

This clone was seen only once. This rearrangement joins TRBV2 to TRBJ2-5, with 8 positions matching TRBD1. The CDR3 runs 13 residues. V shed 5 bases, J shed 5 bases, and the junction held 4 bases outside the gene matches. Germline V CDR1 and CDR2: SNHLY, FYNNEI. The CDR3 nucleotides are TGTGCCAGCAGTTGGGACAGGCGGGAGACCCAGTACTTC. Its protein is CASSWDRRETQYF.

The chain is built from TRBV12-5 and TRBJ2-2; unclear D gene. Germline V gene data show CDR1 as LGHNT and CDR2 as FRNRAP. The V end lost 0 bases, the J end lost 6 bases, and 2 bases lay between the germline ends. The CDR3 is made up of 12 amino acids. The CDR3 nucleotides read TGTGCTAGTGGTTTGGTCGCCGGGGAGCTGTTTTTT. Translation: CASGLVAGELFF. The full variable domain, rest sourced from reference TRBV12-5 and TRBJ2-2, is DARVTQTPRHKVTEMGQEVTMRCQPILGHNTVFWYRQTMMQGLELLAYFRNRAPLDDSGMPKDRFSAEMPDATLATLKIQPSEPRDSAVYFCASGLVAGELFFGEGSRLTVL.

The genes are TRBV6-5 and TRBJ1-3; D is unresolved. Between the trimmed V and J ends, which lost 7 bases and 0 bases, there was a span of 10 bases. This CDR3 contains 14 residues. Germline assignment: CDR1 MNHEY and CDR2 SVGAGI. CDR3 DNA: TGTGCCAGCACCAGCGATTACTCTGGAAACACCATATATTTT. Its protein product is CASTSDYSGNTIYF.

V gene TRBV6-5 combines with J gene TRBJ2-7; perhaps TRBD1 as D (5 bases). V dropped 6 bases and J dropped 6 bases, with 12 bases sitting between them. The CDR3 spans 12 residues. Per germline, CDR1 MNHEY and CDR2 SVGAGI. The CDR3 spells CASSREMSEQYF. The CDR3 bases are TGTGCCAGCAGCAGGGAAATGAGCGAGCAGTACTTC.

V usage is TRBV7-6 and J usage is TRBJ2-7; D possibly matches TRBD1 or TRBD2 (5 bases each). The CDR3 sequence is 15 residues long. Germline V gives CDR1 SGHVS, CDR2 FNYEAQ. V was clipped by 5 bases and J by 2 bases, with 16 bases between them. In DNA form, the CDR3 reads TGTGCCAGCAGCGAACAGCATTGGGACCCCTACGAGCAGTACTTC. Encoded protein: CASSEQHWDPYEQYF. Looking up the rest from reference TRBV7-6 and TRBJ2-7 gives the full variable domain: GAGVSQSPRYKVTKRGQDVALRCDPISGHVSLYWYRQALGQGPEFLTYFNYEAQQDKSGLPNDRFSAERPEGSISTLTIQRTEQRDSAMYRCASSEQHWDPYEQYFGPGTRLTVT.

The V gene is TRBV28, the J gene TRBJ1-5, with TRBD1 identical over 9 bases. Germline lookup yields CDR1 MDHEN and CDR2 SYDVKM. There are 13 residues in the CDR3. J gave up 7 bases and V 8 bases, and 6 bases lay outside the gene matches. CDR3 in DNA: TGTGCCAGCGGGACAGGGTGGGAACAGCCCCAGCATTTT. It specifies CASGTGWEQPQHF.

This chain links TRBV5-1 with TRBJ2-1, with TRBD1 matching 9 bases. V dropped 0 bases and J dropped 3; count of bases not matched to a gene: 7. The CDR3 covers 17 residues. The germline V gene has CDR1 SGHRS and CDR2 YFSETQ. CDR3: CASSLVTGGDGYNEQFF. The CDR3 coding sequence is TGCGCCAGCAGCTTGGTCACAGGGGGCGATGGCTACAATGAGCAGTTCTTC.